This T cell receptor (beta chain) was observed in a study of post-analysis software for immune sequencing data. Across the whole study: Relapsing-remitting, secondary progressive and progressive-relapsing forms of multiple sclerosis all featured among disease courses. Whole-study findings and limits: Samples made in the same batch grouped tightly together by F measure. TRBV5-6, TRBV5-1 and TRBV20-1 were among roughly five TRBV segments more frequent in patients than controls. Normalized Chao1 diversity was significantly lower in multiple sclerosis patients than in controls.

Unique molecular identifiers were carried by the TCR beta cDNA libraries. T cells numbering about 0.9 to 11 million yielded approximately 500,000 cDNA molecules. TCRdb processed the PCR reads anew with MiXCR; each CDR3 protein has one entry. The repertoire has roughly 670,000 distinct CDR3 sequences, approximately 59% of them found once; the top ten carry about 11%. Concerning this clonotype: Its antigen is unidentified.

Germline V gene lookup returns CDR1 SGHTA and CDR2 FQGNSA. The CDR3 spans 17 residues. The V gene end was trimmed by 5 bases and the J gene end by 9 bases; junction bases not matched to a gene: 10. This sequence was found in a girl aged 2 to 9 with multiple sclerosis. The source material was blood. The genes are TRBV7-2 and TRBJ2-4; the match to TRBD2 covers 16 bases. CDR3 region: CASSAPGLAGGLGIQYF. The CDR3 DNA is TGTGCCAGCAGCGCCCCGGGACTAGCGGGGGGGCTAGGCATTCAGTACTTC.